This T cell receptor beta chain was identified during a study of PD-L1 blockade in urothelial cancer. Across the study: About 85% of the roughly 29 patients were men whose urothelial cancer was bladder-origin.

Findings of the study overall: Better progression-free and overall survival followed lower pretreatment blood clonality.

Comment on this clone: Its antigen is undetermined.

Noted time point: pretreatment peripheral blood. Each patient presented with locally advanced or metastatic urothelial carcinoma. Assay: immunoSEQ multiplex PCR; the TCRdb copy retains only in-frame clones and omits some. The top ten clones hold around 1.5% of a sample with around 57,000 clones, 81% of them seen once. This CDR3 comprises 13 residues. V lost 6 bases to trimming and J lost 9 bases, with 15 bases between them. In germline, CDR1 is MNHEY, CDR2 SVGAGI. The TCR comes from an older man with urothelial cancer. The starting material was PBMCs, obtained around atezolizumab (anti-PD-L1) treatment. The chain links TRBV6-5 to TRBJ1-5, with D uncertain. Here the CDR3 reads CASSSSPSGPQHF. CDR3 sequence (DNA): TGTGCCAGCAGCTCCTCCCCTTCAGGGCCCCAGCATTTT.